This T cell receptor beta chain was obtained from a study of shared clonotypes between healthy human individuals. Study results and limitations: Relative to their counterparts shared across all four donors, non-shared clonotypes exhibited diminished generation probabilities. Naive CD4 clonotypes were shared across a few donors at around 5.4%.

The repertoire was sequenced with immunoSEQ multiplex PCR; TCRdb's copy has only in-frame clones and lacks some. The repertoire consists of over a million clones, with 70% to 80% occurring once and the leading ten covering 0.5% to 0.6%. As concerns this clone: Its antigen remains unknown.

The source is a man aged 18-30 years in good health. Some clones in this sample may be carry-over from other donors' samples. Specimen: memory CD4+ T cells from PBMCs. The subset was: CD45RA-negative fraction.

CDR3 sequence (DNA): TGTGCCAGCAGCTTAGGGGGGACTAGGGTCGCCGGGGAGCTGTTTTTT. Amino acid sequence: CASSLGGTRVAGELFF. The gene calls are TRBV11-1 and TRBJ2-2; 8 nucleotides match TRBD2. Germline CDR1 reads SGHAT; CDR2 reads FQDESV (reference sequence). CDR3 length equals 16 residues. V was clipped by 1 base and J by 6 bases; unmatched bases: 7.